This T cell receptor (beta chain) was found in a study of T cells after yellow fever vaccination. Whole-study context: SMART-Seq v4 Ultra Low Input served to prepare low-cell-number fractions. Study-level findings and limits: Most clones from primary vaccination resurfaced after the booster (about 96% CD4, less than 90% CD8). A secondary response was less intense yet reached its peak sooner, at day 5 versus 15.

5'RACE template switching added a universal primer site and UMIs to TCR cDNA. Each CDR3 protein is one row after TCRdb ran MiXCR on the 5' RACE reads. This table holds 500,000 to 650,000 distinct CDR3 sequences, about 13% found once. Germline V lookup: CDR1 KGHSH, CDR2 LQKENI. CDR3 size: 11 residues. The V and J ends lost 6 bases and 8 bases respectively, with 8 bases between them. This clonotype has more than one count but fewer than ten. What it recognizes is unknown. Sample: PBMCs, taken on the day of the yellow fever booster vaccination. The genes are TRBV18 and TRBJ2-1; D is perhaps TRBD2 (5 bases). The receptor's source is a man in his thirties or forties who received the YFV17D yellow fever vaccine. The CDR3, as DNA: TGTGCCAGCTCCGAGGGTTATGAGCAGTTCTTC. This sequence encodes CASSEGYEQFF.